Listed below are T cell receptor beta chains from one sample, sequenced in a study of blood T cell repertoires in COVID-19. Repertoires were generated with immunoSEQ multiplex PCR, while TCRdb's copy carries only in-frame clones and drops some. This sample has around 59,000 clones; about 87% occur once, and the top ten carry around 1.5%. The sequencing sample was made of peripheral blood. The receptors here all came from a man aged 60 to 69 with acute or convalescent COVID-19. Each CDR3 is given with its conserved first and last residue. Each record gives: J gene, V gene, CDR3 protein.

TRBJ2-1 TRBV4-2 CASRSGLAGGHEQFF
TRBJ2-7 TRBV19 CATTPGGQGAGEQYF
TRBJ2-5 TRBV5-5 CASSVQGVQETQYF
TRBJ2-3 TRBV5-1 CASSFSGTGGTDTQYF
TRBJ2-7 TRBV5-1 CASSLKGGISYEQYF
TRBJ2-5 TRBV5-1 CASSWGQGRETQYF
TRBJ2-7 TRBV10-2 CASSSGSSYEQYF
TRBJ2-3 TRBV19 CASSVAGSTDTQYF
TRBJ2-1 TRBV28 CASSLDRGNDEQFF
TRBJ2-1 TRBV5-1 CASSSRDRETNEQFF
TRBJ2-3 TRBV18 CASSPQRGTDTQYF
TRBJ2-5 TRBV28 CASSFRGIQETQYF
TRBJ2-3 TRBV19 CASSPGLVSTDTQYF
TRBJ1-4 TRBV27 CASSLNHRDLGEKLFF
TRBJ2-1 TRBV4-3 CASSQGTSGTYNEQFF
TRBJ1-1 TRBV12-3/TRBV12-4 CASKRANTEAFF
TRBJ1-1 TRBV13 CASSFGTGKNTEAFF
TRBJ1-2 TRBV19 CASSVQGKDGYTF
TRBJ1-3 TRBV24-1 CATSEGPGNTIYF
TRBJ2-7 TRBV28 CASRPPGLAIHEQYF
TRBJ2-7 TRBV27 CASSFPRGDSYYEQYF
TRBJ1-3 TRBV18 CASSPSGGAPGNTIYF
TRBJ2-5 TRBV19 CANAEVGGQETQYF
TRBJ2-1 TRBV2 CASTHEWGSGRDWNEQFF
TRBJ1-6 TRBV11-3 CASSLAGEGSPLHF
TRBJ2-2 TRBV7-3 CASSRIREFRAGELFF
TRBJ1-2 TRBV30 CAWSLDRGLYGYTF
TRBJ1-2 TRBV14 CASSQWVAADRVIGGYTF
TRBJ1-1 TRBV29-1 CSVVVNTEAFF
TRBJ1-5 TRBV30 CAEGDSRNQPQHF
TRBJ2-7 TRBV11-2 CASSLRGGRRVDEQYF
TRBJ2-1 TRBV9 CASSGQVYNEQFF
TRBJ2-7 TRBV11-3 CASSLEPTGGEQYF
TRBJ1-5 TRBV30 CAWSVNRDQPQHF
TRBJ2-1 TRBV11-3 CASSLIPRNEQFF
TRBJ2-2 TRBV28 CASPNSYTGELFF
TRBJ1-2 TRBV25-1 CASSAGFGYTF
TRBJ1-6 TRBV6-2/TRBV6-3 CASSLPQREKSLHF
TRBJ1-1 TRBV6-1 CASSSGGVGAEAFF
TRBJ1-3 TRBV18 CASSPYLPKSNSGNTIYF
TRBJ1-2 TRBV11-2 CASSLEGRPLYGYTF
TRBJ1-5 TRBV6-2/TRBV6-3 CASSYPQGGNQPQHF
TRBJ2-1 TRBV6-4 CASSDWLAEDYNEQFF
TRBJ1-2 TRBV28 CASSLYPHNGDYTF
TRBJ1-1 TRBV19 CASPPGGIGGRYTEAFF
TRBJ1-5 TRBV7-8 CASSLGGTINQPQHF
TRBJ2-7 TRBV18 CASSPPGGPPGEQYF
TRBJ1-1 TRBV5-6 CASSGGGDTEAFF
TRBJ2-7 TRBV28 CASSLRKGGWLAGSFSYEQYF
TRBJ1-2 TRBV25-1 CASSQRGGSGYTF
TRBJ1-3 TRBV7-2 CASSHRTGAGNTIYF
TRBJ2-7 TRBV28 CASSLVSGPGYEQYF
TRBJ1-1 TRBV4-2 CASSRQGALGTEAFF
TRBJ2-4 TRBV19 CASSIGHRVGNIQYF
TRBJ1-1 TRBV11-2 CASSWRRGRAEAFF